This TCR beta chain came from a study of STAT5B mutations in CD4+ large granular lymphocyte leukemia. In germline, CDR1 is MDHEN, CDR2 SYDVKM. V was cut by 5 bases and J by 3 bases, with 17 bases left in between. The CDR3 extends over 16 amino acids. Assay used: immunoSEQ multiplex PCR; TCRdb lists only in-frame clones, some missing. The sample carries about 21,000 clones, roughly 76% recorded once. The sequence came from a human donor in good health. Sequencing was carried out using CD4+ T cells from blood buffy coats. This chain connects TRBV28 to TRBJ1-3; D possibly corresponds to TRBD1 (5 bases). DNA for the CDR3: TGTGCCAGCAGTACCGGGGGAATCACAGTTGGAAACACCATATATTTT. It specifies CASSTGGITVGNTIYF.